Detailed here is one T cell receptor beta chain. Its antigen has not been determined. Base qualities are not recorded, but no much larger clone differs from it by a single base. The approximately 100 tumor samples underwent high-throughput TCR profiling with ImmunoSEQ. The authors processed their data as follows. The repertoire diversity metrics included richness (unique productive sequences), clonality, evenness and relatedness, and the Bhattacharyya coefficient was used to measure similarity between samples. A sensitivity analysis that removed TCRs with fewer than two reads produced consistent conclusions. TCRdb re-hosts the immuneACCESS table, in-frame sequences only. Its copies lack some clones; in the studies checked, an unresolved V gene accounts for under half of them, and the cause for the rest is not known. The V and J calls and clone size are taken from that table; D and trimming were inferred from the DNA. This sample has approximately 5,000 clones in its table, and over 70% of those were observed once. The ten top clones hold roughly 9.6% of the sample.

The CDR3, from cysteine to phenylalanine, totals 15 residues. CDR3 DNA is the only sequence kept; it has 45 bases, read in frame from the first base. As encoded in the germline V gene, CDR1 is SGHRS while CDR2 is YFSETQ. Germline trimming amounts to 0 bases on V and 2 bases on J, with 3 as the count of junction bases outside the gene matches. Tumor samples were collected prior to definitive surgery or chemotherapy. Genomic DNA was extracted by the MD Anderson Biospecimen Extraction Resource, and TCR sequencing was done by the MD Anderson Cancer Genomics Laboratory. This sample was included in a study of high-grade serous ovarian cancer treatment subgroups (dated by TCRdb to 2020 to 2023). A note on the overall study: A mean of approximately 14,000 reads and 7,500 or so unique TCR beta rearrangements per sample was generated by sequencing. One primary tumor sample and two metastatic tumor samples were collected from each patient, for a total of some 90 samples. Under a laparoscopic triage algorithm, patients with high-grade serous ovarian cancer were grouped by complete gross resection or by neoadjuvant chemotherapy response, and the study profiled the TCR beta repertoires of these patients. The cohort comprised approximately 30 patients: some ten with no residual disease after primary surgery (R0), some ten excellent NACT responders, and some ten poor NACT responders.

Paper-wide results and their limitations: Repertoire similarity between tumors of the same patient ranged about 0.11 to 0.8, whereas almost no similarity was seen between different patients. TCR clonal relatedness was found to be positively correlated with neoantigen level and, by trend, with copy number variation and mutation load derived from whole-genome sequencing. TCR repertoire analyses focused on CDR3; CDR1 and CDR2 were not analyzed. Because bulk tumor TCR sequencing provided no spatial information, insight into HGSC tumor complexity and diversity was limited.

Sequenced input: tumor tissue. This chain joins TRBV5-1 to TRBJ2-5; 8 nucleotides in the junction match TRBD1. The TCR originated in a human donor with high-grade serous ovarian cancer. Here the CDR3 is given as CASSLAGGVQETQYF. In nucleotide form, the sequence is TGCGCCAGCAGCTTGGCAGGGGGCGTACAAGAGACCCAGTACTTC.